These 21 T cell receptor beta chains share one sample of origin, sequenced in a study of T cell responses to AZD1222 COVID-19 vaccine. Only in-frame clones appear in the TCRdb table, and some are missing; sequencing was by immunoSEQ multiplex PCR. The data show about 110,000 clones, with about 87% seen just once and around 14% held by the top ten. The sample in question was peripheral blood, obtained 28 days after the second AZD1222 dose. The receptors shown here come from an adult who received the AZD1222 COVID-19 vaccine.

V is TRBV11-3 and J is TRBJ1-1, with 9 bases fitting TRBD1. The CDR3 consists of 15 residues. Germline-derived CDR1 and CDR2 are SGHNT and YENEEA. V trimming: 0 bases; J trimming: 1 base; junction bases outside the gene matches: 0. The CDR3 sequence: CASSLEGQGNTEAFF. CDR3 DNA: TGTGCCAGCAGCTTAGAGGGACAGGGGAACACTGAAGCTTTCTTT.

In its sample, this clone was seen once. The rearrangement uses TRBV2 and TRBJ1-4; D possibly corresponds to TRBD1 (5 bases). The CDR3 runs 15 residues. From germline, CDR1 is SNHLY and CDR2 FYNNEI. Trimming took off 7 bases at V and 6 bases at J, with 18 bases between the two ends. The CDR3 protein is CASIGVRDSYEKLFF. The CDR3 nucleotides read TGTGCCAGCATTGGAGTCCGTGACAGCTATGAAAAACTGTTTTTT. Full variable domain (remainder filled in from reference TRBV2 and TRBJ1-4): EPEVTQTPSHQVTQMGQEVILRCVPISNHLYFYWYRQILGQKVEFLVSFYNNEISEKSEIFDDQFSVERPDGSNFTLKIRSTKLEDSAMYFCASIGVRDSYEKLFFGSGTQLSVL.

This chain links TRBV5-1 with TRBJ1-2; the match to TRBD1 covers 8 bases. CDR1 is SGHRS, CDR2 YFSETQ, per germline. This CDR3 contains 17 residues. V lost 0 bases and J lost 8; bases outside the gene matches: 15. CDR3: CASSLEPGQGLFMGYTF. In DNA, the CDR3 is TGCGCCAGCAGCTTGGAACCCGGACAGGGCTTATTTATGGGCTACACCTTC.

The chain has TRBV6-6 and TRBJ1-5; no clear D gene. The germline V and J ends were trimmed by 5 bases and 0 bases, with 17 bases remaining between them. The CDR3 covers 17 residues. Germline CDR1 and CDR2: MNHNY and SVGAGI (reference sequence). The CDR3 bases are TGTGCCAGCAGTCGGGATTACCGCCTAGATAGCAATCAGCCCCAGCATTTT. Translation: CASSRDYRLDSNQPQHF.

CDR3 residues: CASSPRQRRRQETQYF. The CDR3, as DNA: TGTGCCAGCAGTCCAAGACAACGGCGGAGGCAAGAGACCCAGTACTTC. The chain is built from TRBV7-2 and TRBJ2-5; tentative D call: TRBD2 (5 bases). V lost 6 bases to trimming and J lost 2 bases, with 19 bases between them. The CDR3 spans 16 residues. Germline-derived CDR1 and CDR2 are SGHTA and FQGNSA.

V gene TRBV12-3 or TRBV12-4 combines with J gene TRBJ1-5; the D is unclear. The V end lost 0 bases, the J end lost 6 bases, and 6 bases lay between the germline ends. This CDR3 has 13 residues. As DNA, the CDR3 is TGTGCCAGCAGTTTAGCTGACGGTCAGCCCCAGCATTTT. Encoded protein: CASSLADGQPQHF.

This chain uses TRBV30 with TRBJ1-6, with D uncertain. V dropped 0 bases and J dropped 4 bases, with 13 bases sitting between them. The CDR3 is made up of 16 amino acids. CDR1 is GTSNPN, CDR2 SVGIG, per germline (reference sequence). The CDR3 here is CAWSVGPQAYNSPLHF. The CDR3 DNA reads as TGTGCCTGGAGTGTCGGTCCCCAGGCATATAATTCACCCCTCCACTTT. Drawing the rest from reference TRBV30 and TRBJ1-6, the complete variable domain is SQTIHQWPATLVQPVGSPLSLECTVEGTSNPNLYWYRQAAGRGLQLLFYSVGIGQISSEVPQNLSASRPQDRQFILSSKKLLLSDSGFYLCAWSVGPQAYNSPLHFGNGTRLTVT.

This rearrangement joins TRBV7-3 to TRBJ2-2; D may correspond to TRBD1 or TRBD2 (5 bases each). Looked up from germline, CDR1 is SGHTA and CDR2 is FQGTGA. The CDR3 has 14 amino acids. Trimming removed 5 bases at V and 7 bases at J, with 14 bases between. CDR3 sequence (DNA): TGTGCCAGCAGCCCCGGGACCTCGGTCGGGGAGCTGTTTTTT. Translating it yields CASSPGTSVGELFF.

The sample holds a few counts of this clone. This sequence joins TRBV5-4 and TRBJ1-3; D remains ambiguous. The ends were cut back, 1 base at V and 1 base at J, with 0 bases in the middle. Germline values: CDR1 SGHNT, CDR2 YYREEE (reference sequence). The CDR3 loop spans 12 amino acids. The CDR3 nucleotides read TGTGCCAGCAGCTTGTCTGGAAACACCATATATTTT. Translation gives CASSLSGNTIYF. The full variable domain, completed using reference TRBV5-4 and TRBJ1-3, is ETGVTQSPTHLIKTRGQQVTLRCSSQSGHNTVSWYQQALGQGPQFIFQYYREEENGRGNFPPRFSGLQFPNYSSELNVNALELDDSALYLCASSLSGNTIYFGEGSWLTVV.

The chain combines TRBV11-2 with TRBJ2-1, with D tentatively TRBD1 (5 bases). The CDR3 contains 15 residues. The germline V gene has CDR1 SGHAT and CDR2 FQNNGV. The V end lost 5 bases, the J end lost 4 bases, and 15 bases lay between the germline ends. The CDR3 nucleotides are TGTGCCAGCAGCCACCCCCAGGGATCTTACAATGAGCAGTTCTTC. Translating it yields CASSHPQGSYNEQFF.

The V and J genes are TRBV13 and TRBJ2-5; 11 bases align to TRBD2. Germline V gene lookup returns CDR1 PRHDT and CDR2 FYEKMQ (reference sequence). The CDR3 has 17 residues. Trimming took 6 bases from V and 1 from J; bases not matched to a gene: 10. CDR3 in amino acids: CASSSPRGLAVQETQYF. Written as DNA, the CDR3 is TGTGCCAGCAGTTCTCCAAGGGGACTAGCGGTCCAAGAGACCCAGTACTTC. Supplemented by reference TRBV13 and TRBJ2-5, the full variable domain reads AAGVIQSPRHLIKEKRETATLKCYPIPRHDTVYWYQQGPGQDPQFLISFYEKMQSDKGSIPDRFSAQQFSDYHSELNMSSLELGDSALYFCASSSPRGLAVQETQYFGPGTRLLVL.

The chain links TRBV7-8 to TRBJ2-5; D perhaps matches TRBD2 (5 bases). The CDR3 extends over 13 amino acids. V was shortened by 5 bases and J by 6 bases, with 13 bases between the two germline ends. The germline V gene encodes CDR1 SGHVS and CDR2 FQNEAQ. The CDR3 bases are TGTGCCAGCAGCCCTCCCGGGATGAAGACCCAGTACTTC. Translating gives CASSPPGMKTQYF. Full variable domain (outside the CDR3, taken from reference TRBV7-8 and TRBJ2-5): GAGVSQSPRYKVAKRGQDVALRCDPISGHVSLFWYQQALGQGPEFLTYFQNEAQLDKSGLPSDRFFAERPEGSVSTLKIQRTQQEDSAVYLCASSPPGMKTQYFGPGTRLLVL.

This clone was recorded once. CDR3 nucleotide sequence: TGTGCCAGCAGGGCCGGTCTAGCGGGAGGGCACAATGAGCAGTTCTTC. Translation gives CASRAGLAGGHNEQFF. This sequence joins TRBV2 and TRBJ2-1; 12 bases line up with TRBD2. Germline CDR1 and CDR2: SNHLY and FYNNEI. The length of the CDR3 is 16 residues. J was trimmed by 5 bases and V by 6 bases; bases with no gene match: 8.

This chain links TRBV6-6 with TRBJ1-5, with a weak D call TRBD1 (6 bases). The germline V gene encodes CDR1 MNHNY and CDR2 SVGAGI (reference sequence). Deletions cut 5 bases from V and 0 bases from J, with 20 bases between. This CDR3 has 18 residues. In DNA form, the CDR3 reads TGTGCCAGCAGTCCCGGATGGAGGGGGGTCCTTAGCAATCAGCCCCAGCATTTT. This translates into CASSPGWRGVLSNQPQHF.

CDR3 loop: CASSLALAGSYNEQFF. For the CDR3, the DNA is TGTGCCAGCAGTTTAGCCTTAGCCGGCTCCTACAATGAGCAGTTCTTC. The V call is TRBV9, the J call TRBJ2-1, with no clear D. Trimming left V 5 bases short and J 0 bases short, with 15 bases between. Germline CDR1 SGDLS, CDR2 YYNGEE. The CDR3 has 16 residues.

CDR3 sequence: CASSWTVYGYTF. The CDR3 DNA reads as TGTGCCAGCAGTTGGACAGTCTATGGCTACACCTTC. The chain links TRBV6-2 or TRBV6-3 to TRBJ1-2, with TRBD1 as a possible D gene (6 bases). This CDR3 has 12 amino acids. V shed 4 bases and J shed 4 bases, with 7 bases lying between them. Germline-derived CDR1 and CDR2 are MNHEY and SVGEGT.

The chain links TRBV19 to TRBJ1-2; 10 positions agree with TRBD1. Per the germline V gene, CDR1 is LNHDA and CDR2 is SQIVND (reference sequence). This CDR3 has 13 residues. Unmatched junction bases numbered 9, after V lost 9 bases and J lost 8 bases. CDR3 in DNA: TGTGCCAGCCATCGGACAGGGGGATACGGCTACACCTTC. This gives the protein CASHRTGGYGYTF.

The chain uses TRBV10-2 and TRBJ1-2; no definite D call. The V gene lost 6 bases and the J gene lost 0 bases, with 11 bases spanning the gap. From germline, CDR1 is WSHSY and CDR2 SAAADI. The CDR3 runs to 14 residues. CDR3 loop: CASSPGGTNYGYTF. CDR3 bases: TGCGCCAGCAGCCCTGGCGGAACTAACTATGGCTACACCTTC.

This chain's CDR3 is CASSVGSGVENTIYF. The CDR3 DNA sequence: TGTGCCAGCAGCGTAGGATCGGGGGTGGAAAACACCATATATTTT. The genes are TRBV9 and TRBJ1-3; tentatively, D is TRBD1 (5 bases). Trimming took 0 bases from V and 6 from J, leaving 13 bases between them. The CDR3 has 15 residues. Germline CDR1 reads SGDLS; CDR2 reads YYNGEE. The full variable domain, with the rest looked up from reference TRBV9 and TRBJ1-3, is DSGVTQTPKHLITATGQRVTLRCSPRSGDLSVYWYQQSLDQGLQFLIQYYNGEERAKGNILERFSAQQFPDLHSELNLSSLELGDSALYFCASSVGSGVENTIYFGEGSWLTVV.

V and J are TRBV7-6 and TRBJ2-7; 8 bases agree with TRBD1. Losses at the gene ends were 2 bases for V and 6 bases for J; bases not matched to a gene: 9. Per the germline V gene, CDR1 is SGHVS and CDR2 is FNYEAQ. The CDR3 has 15 amino acids. Here the CDR3 DNA reads TGTGCCAGCAGCTTAACCCGGGACAGGAGGGGCGAGCAGTACTTC. It codes for CASSLTRDRRGEQYF.

The V and J genes are TRBV6-5 and TRBJ2-1; D not certain. The ends were cut back, 6 bases at V and 0 bases at J, with 6 bases in the middle. The CDR3 runs to 13 residues. Germline-derived CDR1 and CDR2 are MNHEY and SVGAGI. The CDR3 is CASRASSYNEQFF. The CDR3 bases are TGTGCCAGCAGGGCCAGCTCCTACAATGAGCAGTTCTTC.